This is a list of T cell receptor beta chains from one sample in a study of cytomegalovirus exposure and HLA in healthy donors. TCRdb's table, derived via immunoSEQ multiplex PCR, lists solely in-frame clones and lacks some. Altogether 150,000 to 200,000 clones are present, about 76% being singletons, with the ten largest covering around 1.4%. The sample consisted of PBMCs. These receptor sequences come from a woman between 45 and 60 years old in good health and CMV-seronegative. Each CDR3 is given with its conserved first and last residue. The D gene is left open where the match is weak. For some rows the clone size is stated as once, few or many, or as a class when expanded; others skip it.

d_call: .; j_call: TRBJ1-1; clone_size: .; v_call: TRBV6-5; cdr3_aa: CASRSTGIRDAFF; cdr3_nt: TGTGCCAGCAGGTCCACAGGGATAAGAGACGCTTTCTTT
d_call: .; j_call: TRBJ1-6; clone_size: .; v_call: TRBV2; cdr3_aa: CASIRPRSYNSPLHF; cdr3_nt: TGTGCCAGCATCCGTCCCCGCAGCTATAATTCACCCCTCCACTTT
d_call: TRBD1; j_call: TRBJ2-3; clone_size: .; v_call: TRBV6-5; cdr3_aa: CASSWDRVGTDTQYF; cdr3_nt: TGTGCCAGCAGTTGGGACAGGGTTGGTACAGATACGCAGTATTTT
d_call: TRBD1; j_call: TRBJ1-2; clone_size: .; v_call: TRBV13; cdr3_aa: CASSLIDDRVGGYTF; cdr3_nt: TGTGCCAGCAGCTTAATCGACGACAGGGTCGGCGGCTACACCTTC
d_call: .; j_call: TRBJ2-1; clone_size: .; v_call: TRBV13; cdr3_aa: CASSPKGQGNEQFF; cdr3_nt: TGTGCCAGCAGCCCTAAGGGCCAGGGAAATGAGCAGTTCTTC
d_call: .; j_call: TRBJ1-2; clone_size: .; v_call: TRBV21-1; cdr3_aa: CASSKLNRGPYGYTF; cdr3_nt: TGTGCCAGCAGCAAATTAAACAGGGGGCCTTATGGCTACACCTTC
d_call: .; j_call: TRBJ1-2; clone_size: .; v_call: TRBV7-9; cdr3_aa: CASSFYSGVNGYTF; cdr3_nt: TGTGCCAGCAGCTTCTATTCAGGGGTAAATGGCTACACCTTC
d_call: .; j_call: TRBJ2-7; clone_size: .; v_call: TRBV7-2; cdr3_aa: CASSFSGQPVYEQYF; cdr3_nt: TGTGCCAGCAGCTTCTCCGGACAACCTGTCTACGAGCAGTACTTC
d_call: TRBD2; j_call: TRBJ2-1; clone_size: .; v_call: TRBV27; cdr3_aa: CASSLVRGGRYNEQFF; cdr3_nt: TGTGCCAGCAGTTTAGTGCGGGGGGGAAGGTACAATGAGCAGTTCTTC
d_call: TRBD1; j_call: TRBJ2-3; clone_size: .; v_call: TRBV6-6; cdr3_aa: CASSFRDRDVSTQYF; cdr3_nt: TGTGCCAGCAGTTTCCGGGACAGGGATGTGAGTACGCAGTATTTT
d_call: .; j_call: TRBJ1-2; clone_size: .; v_call: TRBV6-1; cdr3_aa: CASSEGTFDYYGYTF; cdr3_nt: TGTGCCAGCAGTGAAGGGACTTTTGATTACTATGGCTACACCTTC
d_call: .; j_call: TRBJ1-4; clone_size: .; v_call: TRBV7-9; cdr3_aa: CASSRGWTARTNEKLFF; cdr3_nt: TGTGCCAGCAGCCGAGGGTGGACCGCCCGGACTAATGAAAAACTGTTTTTT
d_call: TRBD1; j_call: TRBJ1-2; clone_size: few; v_call: TRBV28; cdr3_aa: CASRPGTGGHGYTF; cdr3_nt: TGTGCCAGCAGGCCCGGGACAGGGGGCCATGGCTACACCTTC
d_call: .; j_call: TRBJ1-1; clone_size: .; v_call: TRBV5-1; cdr3_aa: CASSLREAVTEAFF; cdr3_nt: TGCGCCAGCAGCTTACGGGAGGCAGTCACTGAAGCTTTCTTT
d_call: TRBD1; j_call: TRBJ1-2; clone_size: .; v_call: TRBV6-6; cdr3_aa: CASSVHGTGGYTF; cdr3_nt: TGTGCCAGCAGTGTACACGGGACAGGGGGGTACACCTTC
d_call: TRBD1; j_call: TRBJ1-2; clone_size: .; v_call: TRBV18; cdr3_aa: CASSPGQGPNYGYTF; cdr3_nt: TGTGCCAGCTCACCGGGACAGGGACCGAACTATGGCTACACCTTC
d_call: .; j_call: TRBJ2-6; clone_size: .; v_call: TRBV27; cdr3_aa: CASSITGSGANVLTF; cdr3_nt: TGTGCCAGCAGTATAACAGGGTCCGGGGCCAACGTCCTGACTTTC
d_call: .; j_call: TRBJ2-7; clone_size: .; v_call: TRBV5-1; cdr3_aa: CASSSGLAYEQYF; cdr3_nt: TGCGCCAGCAGCTCAGGACTGGCCTACGAGCAGTACTTC
d_call: TRBD1; j_call: TRBJ1-1; clone_size: .; v_call: TRBV14; cdr3_aa: CASSQGQGSNTEAFF; cdr3_nt: TGTGCCAGCAGCCAAGGACAGGGTAGCAACACTGAAGCTTTCTTT
d_call: TRBD1; j_call: TRBJ1-2; clone_size: .; v_call: TRBV11-2; cdr3_aa: CASRTLRDRANYGYTF; cdr3_nt: TGTGCCAGCAGGACATTACGGGACAGAGCTAACTATGGCTACACCTTC